The rows below give T cell receptor beta chains drawn from one sample of a study of blood T cell repertoires in COVID-19. Using immunoSEQ multiplex PCR, the repertoire was profiled, and TCRdb retains in-frame clones only, with some absent. The sample gives about 140,000 clones, 80% to 90% of which show up once; about 1.7% is in the top ten. The sequenced sample consisted of peripheral blood. These receptors all come from a woman aged 50 to 65 with acute or convalescent COVID-19. Each CDR3 is given with its conserved first and last residue. Fields, in order: V gene, D gene, J gene, clone size, CDR3 protein, CDR3 DNA. The D gene is left open where the match is weak. Clone size is stated in some rows and not others, as once, few, many or a class when expanded.

TRBV19,.,TRBJ1-1,.,CASIPHGVFKDTEAFF,TGTGCCAGTATACCACACGGAGTATTTAAGGACACTGAAGCTTTCTTT
TRBV9,TRBD2,TRBJ2-1,.,CASSVRLADNNEQFF,TGTGCCAGCAGCGTAAGGCTAGCGGACAACAATGAGCAGTTCTTC
TRBV6-5,.,TRBJ2-7,.,CASSYGGRSYEQYF,TGTGCCAGCAGTTACGGAGGCAGATCCTACGAGCAGTACTTC
TRBV5-1,.,TRBJ2-6,.,CASSFSLSGANVLTF,TGCGCCAGCAGCTTTTCCCTCTCTGGGGCCAACGTCCTGACTTTC
TRBV19,.,TRBJ1-5,.,CASSTFSIQLIQPQHF,TGTGCCAGTAGTACTTTTTCGATCCAACTGATACAGCCCCAGCATTTT
TRBV6-5,.,TRBJ1-1,.,CASRHNFYGATEAFF,TGTGCCAGCAGACATAACTTTTACGGAGCCACTGAAGCTTTCTTT
TRBV7-9,.,TRBJ1-5,.,CASSLFVGSGGQPQHF,TGTGCCAGCAGCTTATTTGTCGGGTCGGGGGGTCAGCCCCAGCATTTT
TRBV3-1/TRBV3-2,TRBD2,TRBJ2-5,.,CASSQDPGRSGSVGETQYF,TGTGCCAGCAGCCAAGACCCGGGCCGTAGCGGGAGTGTCGGAGAGACCCAGTACTTC
TRBV2,TRBD1,TRBJ1-4,.,CASTRQGLGGEKLFF,TGTGCCAGCACCCGACAGGGGCTGGGGGGGGAAAAACTGTTTTTT
TRBV21-1,.,TRBJ1-3,.,CASSKWGGGISGNTIYF,.
TRBV29-1,.,TRBJ2-3,.,CSVVSGTSTDTQYF,TGCAGCGTTGTAAGTGGGACTAGCACAGATACGCAGTATTTT
TRBV18,TRBD1,TRBJ2-1,.,CASSPFNRGLWNEQFF,TGTGCCAGCTCCCCCTTCAACAGGGGGCTGTGGAATGAGCAGTTCTTC
TRBV7-2,.,TRBJ1-1,.,CASSLVGDTEAFF,TGTGCCAGCAGCTTAGTCGGGGACACTGAAGCTTTCTTT
TRBV18,.,TRBJ1-1,.,CASSPSVNTEAFF,TGTGCCAGCTCACCATCGGTGAACACTGAAGCTTTCTTT
TRBV27,.,TRBJ1-1,.,CASSLIGLTNTEAFF,TGTGCCAGCAGTTTAATCGGACTGACGAACACTGAAGCTTTCTTT
TRBV7-2,.,TRBJ1-5,.,CASSWTVNSNQPQHF,TGTGCCAGCAGCTGGACAGTTAATAGCAATCAGCCCCAGCATTTT
TRBV7-9,TRBD1,TRBJ1-6,.,CASSFGTGINSPLHF,TGTGCCAGCAGCTTCGGGACAGGGATTAATTCACCCCTCCACTTT
TRBV18,TRBD1,TRBJ1-5,.,CASSTGGSRPQHF,TGTGCCAGCTCAACAGGGGGAAGTCGACCCCAGCATTTT
TRBV5-1,.,TRBJ2-7,.,CASRIETRTREQYF,TGCGCCAGCAGGATCGAGACTAGAACTCGGGAGCAGTACTTC
TRBV5-1,TRBD2,TRBJ2-5,.,CASSLSLAGASYQETQYF,TGCGCCAGCAGCTTGAGTCTAGCGGGGGCCTCGTACCAAGAGACCCAGTACTTC
TRBV7-2,TRBD1,TRBJ1-2,.,CASSRDRPPNGYTF,TGTGCCAGCAGCCGGGACAGGCCCCCGAATGGCTACACCTTC
TRBV19,.,TRBJ2-1,.,CASSTPYNEQFF,TGTGCCAGTAGTACCCCTTACAATGAGCAGTTCTTC
TRBV18,.,TRBJ2-7,.,CASSLPGVEQYF,TGTGCCAGCTCACTTCCAGGGGTCGAGCAGTACTTC
TRBV6-5,TRBD1,TRBJ1-4,once,CAKRAQGTYEKLFF,TGTGCTAAGCGGGCACAGGGGACCTACGAAAAACTGTTTTTT
TRBV6-1,TRBD1,TRBJ2-7,.,CASSDPGTGSSYEQYF,TGTGCCAGCAGTGACCCCGGGACAGGGAGCTCCTACGAGCAGTACTTC
TRBV3-1/TRBV3-2,.,TRBJ1-1,.,CASSRAGTEAFF,TGTGCCAGCAGCAGAGCCGGTACTGAAGCTTTCTTT
TRBV9,.,TRBJ2-1,.,CASSEPYGGFNEQFF,TGTGCCAGCAGCGAGCCTTATGGGGGGTTTAATGAGCAGTTCTTC
TRBV9,TRBD1,TRBJ1-1,.,CASSGKQGRENTEAFF,TGTGCCAGCAGCGGAAAACAGGGGCGGGAGAACACTGAAGCTTTCTTT
TRBV4-1,TRBD1,TRBJ2-7,few,CASSQGTVYEQYF,TGCGCCAGCAGCCAGGGGACAGTCTACGAGCAGTACTTC
TRBV6-5,.,TRBJ2-2,.,CASSPTGNTGELFF,TGTGCCAGCAGTCCTACAGGGAACACCGGGGAGCTGTTTTTT
TRBV19,.,TRBJ2-3,once,CASSISAGVPDTQYF,TGTGCCAGTAGTATATCAGCGGGTGTCCCGGATACGCAGTATTTT
TRBV5-1,.,TRBJ1-1,.,CASSLRVGEGSEAFF,TGCGCCAGCAGCTTGAGGGTAGGGGAGGGTTCTGAAGCTTTCTTT
TRBV28,.,TRBJ1-3,.,CASSLVTGSGNTIYF,TGTGCCAGCAGTTTGGTGACAGGCTCTGGAAACACCATATATTTT
TRBV10-3,.,TRBJ1-1,.,CAISERGLRDTEAFF,TGTGCCATCAGTGAGCGAGGCCTCAGGGACACTGAAGCTTTCTTT
TRBV19,.,TRBJ1-6,few,CASSITPGDVNSPLHF,TGTGCCAGTAGTATTACACCAGGGGACGTTAATTCACCCCTCCACTTT
TRBV2,TRBD2,TRBJ2-5,.,CASPLGAGDETQYF,TGTGCCAGTCCCCTCGGAGCGGGGGATGAGACCCAGTACTTC
TRBV7-6,.,TRBJ1-6,few,CASSPREFYNSPLHF,TGTGCCAGCAGCCCCCGGGAGTTCTATAATTCACCCCTCCACTTT
TRBV10-3,.,TRBJ1-1,.,CAISDLEGTGTEAFF,TGTGCCATCAGTGATTTGGAGGGTACGGGCACTGAAGCTTTCTTT
TRBV4-1,.,TRBJ1-1,.,CASSQDLGNTEAFF,TGCGCCAGCAGCCAAGATCTAGGGAACACTGAAGCTTTCTTT
TRBV7-3,.,TRBJ1-1,.,CASSPGPAGVHTEAFF,TGTGCCAGCAGCCCGGGGCCAGCGGGTGTTCACACTGAAGCTTTCTTT
TRBV7-2,.,TRBJ2-5,once,CASSLAGTKETQYF,TGTGCCAGCAGCTTAGCGGGGACAAAAGAGACCCAGTACTTC
TRBV10-3,.,TRBJ1-5,few,CATAGEGGNQPQHF,TGTGCCACCGCCGGGGAGGGTGGCAATCAGCCCCAGCATTTT
TRBV19,TRBD1,TRBJ1-4,.,CASNLFGQGENEKLFF,TGTGCCAGTAATCTTTTCGGACAGGGGGAAAATGAAAAACTGTTTTTT
TRBV20-1,TRBD2,TRBJ2-2,once,CSASLGGANTGELFF,TGCAGTGCTAGTCTGGGAGGGGCGAACACCGGGGAGCTGTTTTTT